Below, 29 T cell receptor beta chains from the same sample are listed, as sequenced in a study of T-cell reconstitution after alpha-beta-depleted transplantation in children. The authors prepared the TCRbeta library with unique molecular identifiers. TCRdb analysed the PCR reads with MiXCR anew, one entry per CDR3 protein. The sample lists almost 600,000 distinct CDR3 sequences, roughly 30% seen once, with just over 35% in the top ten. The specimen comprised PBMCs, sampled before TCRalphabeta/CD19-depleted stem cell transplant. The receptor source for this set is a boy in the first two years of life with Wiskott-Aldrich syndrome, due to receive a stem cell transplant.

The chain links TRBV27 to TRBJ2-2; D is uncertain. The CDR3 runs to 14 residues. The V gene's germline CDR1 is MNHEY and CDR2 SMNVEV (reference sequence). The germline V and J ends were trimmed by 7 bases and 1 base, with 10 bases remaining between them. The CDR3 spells CASNLGRNTGELFF. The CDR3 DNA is TGTGCCAGCAACTTAGGACGGAACACCGGGGAGCTGTTTTTT.

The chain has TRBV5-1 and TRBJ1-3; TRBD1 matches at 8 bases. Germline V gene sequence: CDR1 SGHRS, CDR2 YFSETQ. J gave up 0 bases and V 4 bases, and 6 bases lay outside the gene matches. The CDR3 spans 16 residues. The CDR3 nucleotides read TGCGCCAGCAGCATCGACGGACAGGGCTCTGGAAACACCATATATTTT. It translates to CASSIDGQGSGNTIYF.

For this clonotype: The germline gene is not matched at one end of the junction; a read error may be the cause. The CDR3 coding sequence is TGTGCCAGCACCCTGGACCGGGGGTGGTCCTGGTTCTTC. It is translated as CASTLDRGWSWFF. J is TRBJ2-7 and V is TRBV28; possibly TRBD2 for D (6 bases). Germline CDR1 and CDR2: MDHEN and SYDVKM. This CDR3 region has 13 residues. Full variable domain (missing parts from reference TRBV28 and TRBJ2-7): DVKVTQSSRYLVKRTGEKVFLECVQDMDHENMFWYRQDPGLGLRLIYFSYDVKMKEKGDIPEGYSVSREKKERFSLILESASTNQTSMYLCASTLDRGWSWFFGPGTRLTVT.

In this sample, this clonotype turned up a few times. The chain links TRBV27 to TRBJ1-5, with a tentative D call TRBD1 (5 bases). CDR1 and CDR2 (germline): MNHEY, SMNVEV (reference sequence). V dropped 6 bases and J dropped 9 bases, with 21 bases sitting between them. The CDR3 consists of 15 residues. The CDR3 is CASRSGDGRRRPQHF. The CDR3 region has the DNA TGTGCCAGCAGATCGGGGGACGGCCGTCGTCGGCCCCAGCATTTT.

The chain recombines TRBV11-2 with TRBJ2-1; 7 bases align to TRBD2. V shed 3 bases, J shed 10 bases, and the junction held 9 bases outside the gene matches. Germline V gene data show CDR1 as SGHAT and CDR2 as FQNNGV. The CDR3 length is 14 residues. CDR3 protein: CASSFSGTNEEQFF. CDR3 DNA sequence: TGTGCCAGCAGCTTTTCTGGGACTAACGAAGAGCAGTTCTTC.

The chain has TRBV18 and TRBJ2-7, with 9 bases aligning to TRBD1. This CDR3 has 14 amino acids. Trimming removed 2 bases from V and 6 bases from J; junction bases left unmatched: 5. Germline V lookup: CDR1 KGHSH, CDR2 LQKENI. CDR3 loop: CASSPGTGTPEQYF. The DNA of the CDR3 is TGTGCCAGCTCACCAGGGACAGGGACTCCCGAGCAGTACTTC.

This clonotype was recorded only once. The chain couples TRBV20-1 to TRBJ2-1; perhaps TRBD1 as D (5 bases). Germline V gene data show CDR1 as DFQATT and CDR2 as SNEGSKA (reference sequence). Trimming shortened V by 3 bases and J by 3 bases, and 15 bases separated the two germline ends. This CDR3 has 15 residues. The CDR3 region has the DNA TGCAGTGCTAGCCCCCCCAGGGAAGGCTACAATGAGCAGTTCTTC. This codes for CSASPPREGYNEQFF.

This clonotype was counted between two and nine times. CDR3 DNA: TGTGCCAGCAGGGGGCAAGGGGATGAGCAGTTCTTC. It translates to CASRGQGDEQFF. The rearrangement joins TRBV12-3 or TRBV12-4 to TRBJ2-1; a possible D gene is TRBD1 (5 bases). V was clipped by 6 bases and J by 8 bases, with 11 bases between them. This CDR3 comprises 12 residues.

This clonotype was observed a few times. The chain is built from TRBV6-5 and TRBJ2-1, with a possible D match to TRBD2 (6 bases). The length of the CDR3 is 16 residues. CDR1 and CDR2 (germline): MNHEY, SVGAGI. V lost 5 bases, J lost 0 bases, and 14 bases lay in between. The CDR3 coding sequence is TGTGCCAGCAGTACTCTTGGAGGGCACTCCTACAATGAGCAGTTCTTC. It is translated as CASSTLGGHSYNEQFF.

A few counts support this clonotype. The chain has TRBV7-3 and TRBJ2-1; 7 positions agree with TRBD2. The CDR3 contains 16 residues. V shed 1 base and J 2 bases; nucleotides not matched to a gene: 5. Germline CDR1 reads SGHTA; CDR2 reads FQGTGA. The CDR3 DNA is TGTGCCAGCAGCTTAAGACGTGCGGGGGCCTACAATGAGCAGTTCTTC. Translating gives CASSLRRAGAYNEQFF.

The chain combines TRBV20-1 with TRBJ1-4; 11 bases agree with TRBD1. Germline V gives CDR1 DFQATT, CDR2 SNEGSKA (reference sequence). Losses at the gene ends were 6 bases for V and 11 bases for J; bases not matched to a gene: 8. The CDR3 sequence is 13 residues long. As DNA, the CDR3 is TGCAGTGCCGGACAGGGGGCGAGTAAGAAACTGTTTTTT. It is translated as CSAGQGASKKLFF.

The CDR3 reads CATSDPTTGVAETQYF. CDR3 bases: TGTGCCACCAGTGATCCAACCACAGGGGTCGCGGAGACCCAGTACTTC. This chain links TRBV24-1 with TRBJ2-5; 7 bases agree with TRBD1. V dropped 3 bases and J dropped 5; count of bases not matched to a gene: 11. Germline CDR1 reads KGHDR; CDR2 reads SFDVKD. The CDR3 spans 16 residues.

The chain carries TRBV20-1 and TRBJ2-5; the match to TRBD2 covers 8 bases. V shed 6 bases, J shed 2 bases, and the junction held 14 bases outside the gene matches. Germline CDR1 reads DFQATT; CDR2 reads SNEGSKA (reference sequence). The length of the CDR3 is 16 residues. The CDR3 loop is CSARRWSGSTQETQYF. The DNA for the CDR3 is TGCAGTGCCCGACGGTGGAGCGGGAGTACGCAAGAGACCCAGTACTTC.

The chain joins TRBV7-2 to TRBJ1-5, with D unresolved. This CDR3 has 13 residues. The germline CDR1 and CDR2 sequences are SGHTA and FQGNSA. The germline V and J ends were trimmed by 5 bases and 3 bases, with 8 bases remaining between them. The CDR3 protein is CASSISPNQPQHF. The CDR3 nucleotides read TGTGCCAGCAGCATTAGCCCCAATCAGCCCCAGCATTTT.

In DNA form, the CDR3 reads TGCAGCGCCCGCCGGACAGGAGCTAACACTGAAGCTTTCTTT. Its translation is CSARRTGANTEAFF. The V and J genes are TRBV29-1 and TRBJ1-1, with TRBD1 matching over 7 bases. Germline lookup yields CDR1 SQVTM and CDR2 ANQGSEA. V lost 7 bases and J lost 2; bases outside the gene matches: 10. The CDR3 contains 14 residues.

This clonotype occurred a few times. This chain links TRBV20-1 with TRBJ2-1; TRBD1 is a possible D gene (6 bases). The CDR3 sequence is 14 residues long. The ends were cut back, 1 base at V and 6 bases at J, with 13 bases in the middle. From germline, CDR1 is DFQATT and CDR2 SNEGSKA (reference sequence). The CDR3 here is CSARVWTVGNEQFF. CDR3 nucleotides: TGCAGTGCTAGAGTCTGGACAGTTGGCAATGAGCAGTTCTTC.

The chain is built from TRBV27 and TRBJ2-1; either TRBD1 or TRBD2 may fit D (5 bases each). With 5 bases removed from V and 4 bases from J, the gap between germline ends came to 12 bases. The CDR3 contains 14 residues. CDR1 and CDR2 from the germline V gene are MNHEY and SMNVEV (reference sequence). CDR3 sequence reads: CASSGGPVYNEQFF. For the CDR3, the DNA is TGTGCCAGCAGTGGGGGACCGGTTTACAATGAGCAGTTCTTC.

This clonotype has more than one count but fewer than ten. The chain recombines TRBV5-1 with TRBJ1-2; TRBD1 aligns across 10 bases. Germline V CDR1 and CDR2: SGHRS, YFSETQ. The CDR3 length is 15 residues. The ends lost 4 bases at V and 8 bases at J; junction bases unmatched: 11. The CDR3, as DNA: TGCGCCAGCAGCCTACTGGCCGGGACAGGGGACGGCTACACCTTC. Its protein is CASSLLAGTGDGYTF.

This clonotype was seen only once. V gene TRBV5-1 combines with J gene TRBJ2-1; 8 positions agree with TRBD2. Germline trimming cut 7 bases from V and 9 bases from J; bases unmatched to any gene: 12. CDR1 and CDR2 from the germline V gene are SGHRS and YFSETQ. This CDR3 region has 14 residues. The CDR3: CASRREERGTEQFF. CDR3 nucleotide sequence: TGCGCCAGCCGCAGGGAGGAGCGGGGGACTGAGCAGTTCTTC. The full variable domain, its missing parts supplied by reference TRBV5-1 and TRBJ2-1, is KAGVTQTPRYLIKTRGQQVTLSCSPISGHRSVSWYQQTPGQGLQFLFEYFSETQRNKGNFPGRFSGRQFSNSRSEMNVSTLELGDSALYLCASRREERGTEQFFGPGTRLTVL.

The CDR3 is CASSLGLAGMADTQYF. The CDR3 DNA follows: TGTGCCAGCAGTTTAGGACTAGCGGGAATGGCGGATACGCAGTATTTT. The J gene is TRBJ2-3, the V gene TRBV12-3 or TRBV12-4; 11 bases align to TRBD2. The CDR3 is 16 amino acids. The V and J ends lost 1 base and 6 bases, in that order; junction bases with no gene match: 6.

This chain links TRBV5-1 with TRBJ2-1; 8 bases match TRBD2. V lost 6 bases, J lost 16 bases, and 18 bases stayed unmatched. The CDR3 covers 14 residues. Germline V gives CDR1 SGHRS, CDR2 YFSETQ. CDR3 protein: CASTGSGSSPGHFF. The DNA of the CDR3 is TGCGCCAGCACGGGCAGCGGGAGTTCCCCCGGGCACTTCTTC.

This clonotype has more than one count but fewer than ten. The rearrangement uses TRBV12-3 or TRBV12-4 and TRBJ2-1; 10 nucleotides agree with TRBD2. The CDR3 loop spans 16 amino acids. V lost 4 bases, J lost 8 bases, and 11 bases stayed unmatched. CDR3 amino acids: CASSSRTSGGVHEQFF. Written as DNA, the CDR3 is TGTGCCAGCAGTTCCCGGACTAGCGGAGGGGTACATGAGCAGTTCTTC.

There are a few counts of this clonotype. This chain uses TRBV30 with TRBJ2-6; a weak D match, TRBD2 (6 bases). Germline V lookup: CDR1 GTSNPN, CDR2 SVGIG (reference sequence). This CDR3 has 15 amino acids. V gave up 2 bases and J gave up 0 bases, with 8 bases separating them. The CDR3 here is CAWSSGSSGANVLTF. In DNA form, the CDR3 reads TGTGCCTGGAGTTCCGGGAGCTCTGGGGCCAACGTCCTGACTTTC.

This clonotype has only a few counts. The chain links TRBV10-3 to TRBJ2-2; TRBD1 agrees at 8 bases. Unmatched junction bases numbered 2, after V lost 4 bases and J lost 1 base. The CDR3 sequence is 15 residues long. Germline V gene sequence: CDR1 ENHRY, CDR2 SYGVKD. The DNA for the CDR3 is TGTGCCATCAGTGCCGGACAGGGGAACACCGGGGAGCTGTTTTTT. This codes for CAISAGQGNTGELFF.

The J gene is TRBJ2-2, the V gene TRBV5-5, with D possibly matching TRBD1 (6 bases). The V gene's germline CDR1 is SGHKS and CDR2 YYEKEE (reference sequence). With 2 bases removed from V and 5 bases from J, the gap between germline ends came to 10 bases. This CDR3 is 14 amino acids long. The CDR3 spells CASSLGTRTGELFF. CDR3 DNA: TGTGCCAGCAGCTTAGGGACAAGAACCGGGGAGCTGTTTTTT.

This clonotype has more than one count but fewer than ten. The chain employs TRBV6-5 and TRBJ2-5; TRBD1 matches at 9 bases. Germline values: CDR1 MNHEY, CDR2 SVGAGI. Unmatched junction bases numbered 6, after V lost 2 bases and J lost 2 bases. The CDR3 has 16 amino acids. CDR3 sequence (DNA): TGTGCCAGCAGTTACAAGGGACAGGGTGGACAAGAGACCCAGTACTTC. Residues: CASSYKGQGGQETQYF.

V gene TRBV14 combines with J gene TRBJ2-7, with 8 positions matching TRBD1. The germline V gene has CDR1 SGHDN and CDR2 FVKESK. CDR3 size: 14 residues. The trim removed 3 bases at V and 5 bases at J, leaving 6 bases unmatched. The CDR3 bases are TGTGCCAGCAGCCACAGACAGGGGAGAAACGAGCAGTACTTC. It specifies CASSHRQGRNEQYF.

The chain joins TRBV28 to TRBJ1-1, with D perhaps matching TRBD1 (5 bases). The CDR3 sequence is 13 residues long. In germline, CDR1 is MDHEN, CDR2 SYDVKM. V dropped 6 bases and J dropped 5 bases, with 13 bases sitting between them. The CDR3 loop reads CASRILAGTEAFF. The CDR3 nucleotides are TGTGCCAGCAGGATTCTCGCAGGGACTGAAGCTTTCTTT.

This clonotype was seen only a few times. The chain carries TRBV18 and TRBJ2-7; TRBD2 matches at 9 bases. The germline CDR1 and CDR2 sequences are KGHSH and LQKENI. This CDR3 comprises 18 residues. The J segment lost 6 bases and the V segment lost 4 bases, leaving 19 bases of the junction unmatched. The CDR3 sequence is CASSLQNLREGRLGEQYF. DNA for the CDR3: TGTGCCAGCTCACTCCAGAACTTGCGGGAGGGCCGTTTGGGCGAGCAGTACTTC.